One TCR beta chain is described in this entry. The antigen is undetermined. This sample is part of a study of shared clonotypes between healthy human individuals. The study, taken as a whole, reports: Several donors showed sharing of approximately 5% of naive CD4 clonotypes. Sorted-subset sequencing was shown by rarefaction to be incomplete despite large depth.

CDR1 is GTSNPN, CDR2 SVGIG, per germline (reference sequence). The V and J ends lost 1 base and 9 bases respectively, with 19 bases between them. The CDR3 runs 15 residues. Sorted-subset replicate PCRs used around 200 ng DNA, approximately 30,000 T cell genomes. Per the original methods: There were no quality scores in the junction-only immunoSEQ sequences, so filtering differed. Sequenced by immunoSEQ multiplex PCR; TCRdb stores in-frame clones only, minus some. That table is the source of V, J and clone size, and D and trimming were worked out from the DNA. The repertoire has about 2 million clones, around 96% of them found once; the top ten carry 0.95% to 1.5%. Naive CD8 isolation took CD45RO-negative cells positively selected for CCR7 and excluded terminally differentiated effector memory CD45RA+ cells.

This TCR came from a man between 18 and 35 years old in good health. The specimen sequenced was naive CD8+ T cells sorted from blood. The chain employs TRBV30 and TRBJ2-1, with D unclear. This CDR3 reads CAWSGYYQVTGEQFF. CDR3 nucleotide sequence: TGTGCCTGGAGTGGTTACTACCAAGTCACGGGTGAGCAGTTCTTC.